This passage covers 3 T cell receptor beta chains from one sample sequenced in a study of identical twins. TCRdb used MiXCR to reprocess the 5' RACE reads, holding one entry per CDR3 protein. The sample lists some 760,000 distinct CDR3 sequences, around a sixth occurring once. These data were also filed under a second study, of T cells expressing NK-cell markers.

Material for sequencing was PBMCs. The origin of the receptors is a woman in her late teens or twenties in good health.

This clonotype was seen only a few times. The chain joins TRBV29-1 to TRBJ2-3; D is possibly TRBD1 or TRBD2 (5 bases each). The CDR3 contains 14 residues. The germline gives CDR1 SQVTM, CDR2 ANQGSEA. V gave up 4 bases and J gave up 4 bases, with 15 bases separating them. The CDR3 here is CSVGSLGTADTQYF. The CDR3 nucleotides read TGCAGCGTTGGGAGTTTGGGGACGGCAGATACGCAGTATTTT.

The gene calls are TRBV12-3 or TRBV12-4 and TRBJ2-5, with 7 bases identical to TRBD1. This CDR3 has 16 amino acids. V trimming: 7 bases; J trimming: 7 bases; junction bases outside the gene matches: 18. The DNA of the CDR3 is TGTGCCAGCACCCCGGACAGGATCGACCTTGGGGTGACCCAGTACTTC. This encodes CASTPDRIDLGVTQYF.

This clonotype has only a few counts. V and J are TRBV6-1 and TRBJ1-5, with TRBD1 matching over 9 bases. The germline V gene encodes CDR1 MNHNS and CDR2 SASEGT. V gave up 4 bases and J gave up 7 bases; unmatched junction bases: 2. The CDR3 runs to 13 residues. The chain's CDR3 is CASSGDRAQPQHF. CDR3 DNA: TGTGCCAGCAGTGGGGACAGGGCCCAGCCCCAGCATTTT.